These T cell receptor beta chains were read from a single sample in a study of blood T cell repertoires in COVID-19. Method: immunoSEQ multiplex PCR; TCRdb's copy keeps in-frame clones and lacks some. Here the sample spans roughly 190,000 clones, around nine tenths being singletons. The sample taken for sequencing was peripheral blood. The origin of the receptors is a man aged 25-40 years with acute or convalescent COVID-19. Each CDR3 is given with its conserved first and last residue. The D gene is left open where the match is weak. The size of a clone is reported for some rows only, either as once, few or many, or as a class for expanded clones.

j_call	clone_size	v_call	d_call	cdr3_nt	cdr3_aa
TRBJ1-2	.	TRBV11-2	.	TGTGCCAGCAGCTTAACGACTTTCAGCTACACCTTC	CASSLTTFSYTF
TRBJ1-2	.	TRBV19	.	TGTGCCAGTAGTATCCGTCGAAAAGGAGATGGCTACACCTTC	CASSIRRKGDGYTF
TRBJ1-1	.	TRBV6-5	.	TGTGCCAGCACCCCGGGGCGGGAGGACACTGAAGCTTTCTTT	CASTPGREDTEAFF
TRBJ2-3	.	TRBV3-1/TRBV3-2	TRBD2	TGTGCCAGCAGCCACCGGGGGTGGGATAGCGGGGGGCTTAGCGCAGATACGCAGTATTTT	CASSHRGWDSGGLSADTQYF
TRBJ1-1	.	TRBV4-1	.	TGCGCCAGCAGCCAAGTTCAGCGGACGGGAAACACTGAAGCTTTCTTT	CASSQVQRTGNTEAFF
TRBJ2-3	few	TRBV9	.	TGTGCCAGCAGCGTAGATCAGGATACGCAGTATTTT	CASSVDQDTQYF
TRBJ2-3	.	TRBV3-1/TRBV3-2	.	TGTGCCAGCACCCTCCAGCGGAATACAGATACGCAGTATTTT	CASTLQRNTDTQYF
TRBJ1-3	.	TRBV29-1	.	TGCAGCGTTAGGGAGATAGCTGGAAACACCATATATTTT	CSVREIAGNTIYF
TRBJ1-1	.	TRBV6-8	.	TGTGCCAGCAGTTACGAAGGAGCTGGAGCTTTCTTT	CASSYEGAGAFF
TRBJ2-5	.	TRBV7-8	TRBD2	TGTGCCAGCAGCAGCTGGGGACTAGCGAGTCGGACCCAGTACTTC	CASSSWGLASRTQYF
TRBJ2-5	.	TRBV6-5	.	TGTGCCAGCAGCCTGACAGGAGTGGAGACCCAGTACTTC	CASSLTGVETQYF
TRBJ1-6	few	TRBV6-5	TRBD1	TGTGCCAGCACCAGGGACAGAAATAATTCACCCCTCCACTTT	CASTRDRNNSPLHF
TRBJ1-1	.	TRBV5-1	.	TGCGCCAGCAGCAAAACAACGGTAACAGGGAACACTGAAGCTTTCTTT	CASSKTTVTGNTEAFF
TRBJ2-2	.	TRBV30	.	TGTGCCTGCGACAGGCGAAGTAACACCGGGGAGCTGTTTTTT	CACDRRSNTGELFF
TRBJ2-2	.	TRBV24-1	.	TGTGCCTCGGGACAGAACACCGGGGAGCTGTTTTTT	CASGQNTGELFF
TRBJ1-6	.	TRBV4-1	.	TGCGCCAGCAGCCAATACAGGGAAGATTCACCCCTCCACTTT	CASSQYREDSPLHF
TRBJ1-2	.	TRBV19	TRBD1	TGTGCCAGTACAACAGGGGTGGCCTATGGCTACACCTTC	CASTTGVAYGYTF
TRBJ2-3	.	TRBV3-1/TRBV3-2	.	TGTGCCAGCAGCCCCCAGCAGAGGACGCAGTATTTT	CASSPQQRTQYF
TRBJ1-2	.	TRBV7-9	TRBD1	TGTGCCAGCAGCCCCGGGAGGGGGCAGCAGGATGGCTACACCTTC	CASSPGRGQQDGYTF
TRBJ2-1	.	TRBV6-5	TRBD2	TGTGCCAGCAGATCTACTAGCGACCATGAGCAGTTCTTC	CASRSTSDHEQFF
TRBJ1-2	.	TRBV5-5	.	TGTGCCAGCTGGGCATGGGGGCGAGGCTACACCTTC	CASWAWGRGYTF
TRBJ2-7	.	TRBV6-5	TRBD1	TGTGCCAGCAGTCGGACAGGGTCCTACGAGCAGTACTTC	CASSRTGSYEQYF
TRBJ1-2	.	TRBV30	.	TGTGCCTGGAGTTTGGGGGGAAGCGGCTATGGCTACACCTTC	CAWSLGGSGYGYTF
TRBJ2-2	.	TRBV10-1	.	TGCGCCAGCAGCGGCCAGCGTGACACCGGGGAGCTGTTTTTT	CASSGQRDTGELFF
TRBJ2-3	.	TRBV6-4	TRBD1	TGTGCCAGCAGCCCCGGGACAGGGCCAGATACGCAGTATTTT	CASSPGTGPDTQYF
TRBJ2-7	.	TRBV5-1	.	TGCGCCAGCAGCTCTGGCGGGGACCTTTACGAGCAGTACTTC	CASSSGGDLYEQYF
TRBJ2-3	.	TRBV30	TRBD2	TGTGCCTGGTCCCTCGCGGGCGGGGGGTTCGGGGATACGCAGTATTTT	CAWSLAGGGFGDTQYF
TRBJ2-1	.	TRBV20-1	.	TGCAGTGCACCCCATGCGGCTGAGCAGTTCTTC	CSAPHAAEQFF
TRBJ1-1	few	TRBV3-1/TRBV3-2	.	TGTGCCAGCAGCCAAAGGGGGTACAGCACTGAAGCTTTCTTT	CASSQRGYSTEAFF
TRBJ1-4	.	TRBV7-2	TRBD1	TGTGCCAGCAGCTTGGGACAGGGGGCTTTCGAAAAACTGTTTTTT	CASSLGQGAFEKLFF
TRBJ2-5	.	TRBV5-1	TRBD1	TGCGCCAGCCTACAGGGGGCGCAAGGGACCCAGTACTTC	CASLQGAQGTQYF
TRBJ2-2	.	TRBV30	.	TGTGCCTGGAGTGTATTCCGGAACACCGGGGAGCTGTTTTTT	CAWSVFRNTGELFF
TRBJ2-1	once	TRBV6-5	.	TGTGCCAGCAGTAAACTAGATAGGGAGGATGAGCAGTTCTTC	CASSKLDREDEQFF
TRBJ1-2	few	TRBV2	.	TGTGCCAGCAGTGGGCAGGGGTATGGCTACACCTTC	CASSGQGYGYTF
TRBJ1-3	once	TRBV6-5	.	TGTGCCAGCGTTATCCGAGTGTTAACTGGAAACACCATATATTTT	CASVIRVLTGNTIYF
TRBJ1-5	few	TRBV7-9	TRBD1	TGTGCCAGCAGCTTGGGGGACAGTAGCAATCAGCCCCAGCATTTT	CASSLGDSSNQPQHF
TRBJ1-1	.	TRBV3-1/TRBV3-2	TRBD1	TGTGCCAGCAGCTTAGACAGGGGGTGGATAACTGAAGCTTTCTTT	CASSLDRGWITEAFF
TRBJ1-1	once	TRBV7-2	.	TGTGCCAGCAGCCCAAATACAGGCGCCTACACTGAAGCTTTCTTT	CASSPNTGAYTEAFF
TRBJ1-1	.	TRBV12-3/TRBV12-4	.	TGTGCCAGCAGTTTTTTCTCTACTGAAGCTTTCTTT	CASSFFSTEAFF
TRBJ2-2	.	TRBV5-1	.	TGCGCCAGCAGCTTGTCAGCGGGGAACACCGGGGAGCTGTTTTTT	CASSLSAGNTGELFF
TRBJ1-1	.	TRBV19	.	TGTGCCAGTAGTAATGGTGCCAGTCAGAACACTGAAGCTTTCTTT	CASSNGASQNTEAFF
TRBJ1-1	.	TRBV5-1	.	TGCGCCAGCAGCTTCATAGCGAACACTGAAGCTTTCTTT	CASSFIANTEAFF
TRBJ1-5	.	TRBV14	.	TGTGCCAGCAGCCACCAGATCGGGCAGCCCCAGCATTTT	CASSHQIGQPQHF
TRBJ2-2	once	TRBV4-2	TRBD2	TGTGCCAGCAGCCAACGAGGGACTAGCGGGACGAACACCGGGGAGCTGTTTTTT	CASSQRGTSGTNTGELFF
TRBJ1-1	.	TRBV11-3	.	TGTGCCAGCAGCCTACCCCTAGGAACAGGGAACACTGAAGCTTTCTTT	CASSLPLGTGNTEAFF
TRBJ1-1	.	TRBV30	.	TGTGCCTGGAGTGCCAACGGGGTGAGAACTGAAGCTTTCTTT	CAWSANGVRTEAFF
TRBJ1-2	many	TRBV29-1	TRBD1	TGCAGCGCCACAGGGGCGGGGGGTAACTATGGCTACACCTTC	CSATGAGGNYGYTF
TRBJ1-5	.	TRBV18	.	TGTGCCAGCTCACCGGGAGGGAGACCCCAGCATTTT	CASSPGGRPQHF
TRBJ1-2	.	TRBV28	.	TGTGCCAGCAGACAGGGAACCGACTATGGCTACACCTTC	CASRQGTDYGYTF
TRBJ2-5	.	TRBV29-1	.	TGCAGCGTTAAAAGGACAAAAGAGACCCAGTACTTC	CSVKRTKETQYF
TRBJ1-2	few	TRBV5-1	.	TGCGCCAGCAGCTTCTACGTTGGGGACACGACCTACACCTTC	CASSFYVGDTTYTF
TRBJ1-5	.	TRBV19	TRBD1	TGTGCCAGTAGTACGAGACAGGGAAGCAATCAGCCCCAGCATTTT	CASSTRQGSNQPQHF
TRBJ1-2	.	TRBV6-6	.	TGTGCCAGCAGTTATGTCGGAGACTATGGCTACACCTTC	CASSYVGDYGYTF
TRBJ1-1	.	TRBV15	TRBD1	TGTGCCACCAGCAATACCTACTCCGGGACAGGGGACGGTGAAGCTTTCTTT	CATSNTYSGTGDGEAFF
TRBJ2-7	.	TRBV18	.	TGTGCCAGCTCACCAGGGGGCGGCCGCTTCAACGAGCAGTACTTC	CASSPGGGRFNEQYF
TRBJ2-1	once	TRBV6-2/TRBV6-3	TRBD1	TGTGCCAGCAGTTCCAGGACAGGTACCTACAATGAGCAGTTCTTC	CASSSRTGTYNEQFF
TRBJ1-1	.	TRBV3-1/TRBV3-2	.	TGTGCCAGCAGCCAAGGGCAGAACACTGAAGCTTTCTTT	CASSQGQNTEAFF
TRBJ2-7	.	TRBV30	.	TGTGCCTGGAGGCCACAGGGAACCTACGAGCAGTACTTC	CAWRPQGTYEQYF
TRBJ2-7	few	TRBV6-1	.	TGTGCCAGCAGTGAAGCTGTCCTAGTTTCAGGGCTGTACTTC	CASSEAVLVSGLYF
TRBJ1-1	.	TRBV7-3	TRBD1	TGTGCCAGCAGCTTAATTGGGACAGGGGCCTTGAACACTGAAGCTTTCTTT	CASSLIGTGALNTEAFF